The clone carrying this T cell receptor beta chain was detected ten times or more. The CDR3 consists of 15 residues. The germline V gene encodes CDR1 SGHRS and CDR2 YFSETQ. V gave up 3 bases and J gave up 8 bases, with 17 bases separating them. These data come from a study of CD8 T cells in ankylosing spondylitis. TCRdb recomputed calls from the 5' RACE reads with MiXCR, one row per CDR3 protein. The sample has 50,000 or so distinct CDR3 sequences, 6.5% to 9% seen once. This clonotype was obtained from a female donor with ankylosing spondylitis or in good health (not recorded which). Sequences were obtained from blood, either unsorted or a sorted T cell fraction (not recorded which). The J gene is TRBJ1-4, the V gene TRBV5-1, with a weak D call TRBD1 (6 bases). The CDR3 nucleotides read TGCGCCAGCAGCTGGACCGGGGGCCTAGGGGAAAAACTGTTTTTT. Its translation: CASSWTGGLGEKLFF. The full variable domain, its missing parts supplied by reference TRBV5-1 and TRBJ1-4, is KAGVTQTPRYLIKTRGQQVTLSCSPISGHRSVSWYQQTPGQGLQFLFEYFSETQRNKGNFPGRFSGRQFSNSRSEMNVSTLELGDSALYLCASSWTGGLGEKLFFGSGTQLSVL.